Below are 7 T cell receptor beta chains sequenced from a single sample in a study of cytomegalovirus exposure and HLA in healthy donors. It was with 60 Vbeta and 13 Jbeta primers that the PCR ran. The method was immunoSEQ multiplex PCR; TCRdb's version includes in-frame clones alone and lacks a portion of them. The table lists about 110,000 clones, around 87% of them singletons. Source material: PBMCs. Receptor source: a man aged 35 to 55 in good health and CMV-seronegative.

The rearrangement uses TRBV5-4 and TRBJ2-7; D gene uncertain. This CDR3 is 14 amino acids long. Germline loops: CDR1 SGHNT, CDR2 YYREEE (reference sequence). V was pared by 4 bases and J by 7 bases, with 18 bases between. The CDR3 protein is CASSPDGGFGEQYF. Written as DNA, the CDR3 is TGTGCCAGCAGCCCCGACGGCGGTTTTGGAGAGCAGTACTTC.

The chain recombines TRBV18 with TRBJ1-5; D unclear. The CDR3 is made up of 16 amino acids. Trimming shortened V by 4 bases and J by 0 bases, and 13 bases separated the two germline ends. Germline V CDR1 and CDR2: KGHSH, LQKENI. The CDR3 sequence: CASSRETSASNQPQHF. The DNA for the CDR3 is TGTGCCAGCTCACGGGAGACATCCGCTAGCAATCAGCCCCAGCATTTT.

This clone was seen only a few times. The CDR3 sequence is CASSVARGGTEAFF. CDR3 coding DNA: TGTGCCAGCAGCGTAGCTCGGGGGGGCACTGAAGCTTTCTTT. The chain joins TRBV9 to TRBJ1-1; TRBD1 might be the D (5 bases). The CDR3 covers 14 residues. In germline, CDR1 is SGDLS, CDR2 YYNGEE. Trimming pared 0 bases from V and 4 bases from J, leaving 10 bases between.

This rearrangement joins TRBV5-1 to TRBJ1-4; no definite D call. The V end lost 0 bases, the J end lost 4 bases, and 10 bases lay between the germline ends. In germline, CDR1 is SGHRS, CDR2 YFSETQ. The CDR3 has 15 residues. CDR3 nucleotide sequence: TGCGCCAGCAGCTTGGGCCGGAGTCTTAATGAAAAACTGTTTTTT. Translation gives CASSLGRSLNEKLFF. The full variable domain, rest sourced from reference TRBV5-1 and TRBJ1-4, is KAGVTQTPRYLIKTRGQQVTLSCSPISGHRSVSWYQQTPGQGLQFLFEYFSETQRNKGNFPGRFSGRQFSNSRSEMNVSTLELGDSALYLCASSLGRSLNEKLFFGSGTQLSVL.

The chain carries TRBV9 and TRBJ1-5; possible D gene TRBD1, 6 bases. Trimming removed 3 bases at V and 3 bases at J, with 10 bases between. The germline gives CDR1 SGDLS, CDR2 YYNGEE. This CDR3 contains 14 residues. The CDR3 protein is CASSAAGVNQPQHF. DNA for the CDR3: TGTGCCAGCAGCGCGGCAGGGGTCAATCAGCCCCAGCATTTT.

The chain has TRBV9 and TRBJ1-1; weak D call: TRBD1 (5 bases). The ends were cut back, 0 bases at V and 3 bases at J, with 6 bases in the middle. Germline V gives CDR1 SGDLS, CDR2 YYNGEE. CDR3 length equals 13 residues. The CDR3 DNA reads TGTGCCAGCAGCGTAGGGACATACACTGAAGCTTTCTTT. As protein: CASSVGTYTEAFF.

CDR3 bases: TGTGCCAGCAGTGATGTCGGGACAGCGTTCGAGCAGTTCTTC. It codes for CASSDVGTAFEQFF. V is TRBV2 and J is TRBJ2-1; TRBD1 matches 7 bases. CDR1 is SNHLY and CDR2 is FYNNEI in the germline V gene. V gave up 3 bases and J gave up 10 bases; unmatched junction bases: 9. CDR3 length: 14 amino acids.